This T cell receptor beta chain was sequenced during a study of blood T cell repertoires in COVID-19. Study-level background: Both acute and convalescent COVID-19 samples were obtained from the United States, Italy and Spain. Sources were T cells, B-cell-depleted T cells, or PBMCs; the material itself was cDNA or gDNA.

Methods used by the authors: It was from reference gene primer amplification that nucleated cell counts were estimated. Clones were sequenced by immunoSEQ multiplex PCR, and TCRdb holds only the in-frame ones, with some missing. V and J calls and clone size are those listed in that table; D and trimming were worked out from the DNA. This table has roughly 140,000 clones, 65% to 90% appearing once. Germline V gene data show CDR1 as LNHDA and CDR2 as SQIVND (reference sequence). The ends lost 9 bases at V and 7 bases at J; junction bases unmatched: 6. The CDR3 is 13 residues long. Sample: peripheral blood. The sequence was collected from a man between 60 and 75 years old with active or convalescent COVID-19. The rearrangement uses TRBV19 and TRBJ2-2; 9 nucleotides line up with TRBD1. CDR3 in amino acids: CASRTGEIGELFF. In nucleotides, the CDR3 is TGTGCCAGCAGGACAGGGGAGATCGGGGAGCTGTTTTTT.